What follows are 26 T cell receptor beta chains derived from one specimen sequenced in a study of blood T cell repertoires in COVID-19. Profiling relied on immunoSEQ multiplex PCR, and the TCRdb table lists in-frame clones only, not all of them. The sample lists 140,000 to 150,000 clones, approximately 89% occurring once. The sample was peripheral blood. These receptor sequences come from a human donor in a cohort sampled during active COVID-19.

The chain combines TRBV10-1 with TRBJ2-3; D possibly corresponds to TRBD2 (6 bases). Per germline, CDR1 WNHNN and CDR2 SYGVQD (reference sequence). V was cut by 8 bases and J by 6 bases, with 18 bases left in between. The CDR3 is 14 residues long. The CDR3, as DNA: TGCGCCAGCTCTCGTACCGGGGGATTGGATACGCAGTATTTT. Its protein product is CASSRTGGLDTQYF.

This chain links TRBV19 with TRBJ2-7; D gene unclear. The CDR3 sequence is 12 residues long. CDR1 and CDR2 from the germline V gene are LNHDA and SQIVND (reference sequence). Trimming removed 9 bases from V and 2 bases from J, with 11 bases in between. For the CDR3, the DNA is TGTGCCAGCCGACTCATTCCCTACGAGCAGTACTTC. The encoded protein is CASRLIPYEQYF.

The chain uses TRBV4-1 and TRBJ2-7; the match to TRBD2 covers 13 bases. V lost 4 bases and J lost 5; bases outside the gene matches: 5. Germline CDR1 is MGHRA and CDR2 is YSYEKL. This CDR3 region has 15 residues. The CDR3 DNA follows: TGCGCCAGCAGCCGACAACTAGCGGGGGGGCACGAGCAGTACTTC. Amino acids: CASSRQLAGGHEQYF.

This chain uses TRBV9 with TRBJ1-2; D is possibly TRBD1 (5 bases). Per germline, CDR1 SGDLS and CDR2 YYNGEE. The CDR3 contains 15 residues. Trimming took 0 bases from V and 4 from J, leaving 13 bases between them. CDR3 sequence reads: CASSVDGRASYGYTF. CDR3 DNA: TGTGCCAGCAGCGTAGACGGCAGGGCTAGCTATGGCTACACCTTC.

The CDR3 region has the DNA TGTGCCAGCTCACCTGGACAGTACAATCAGCCCCAGCATTTT. Translated: CASSPGQYNQPQHF. This chain joins TRBV18 and TRBJ1-5; D may be TRBD1 (6 bases). Trimming pared 3 bases from V and 3 bases from J, leaving 9 bases between. Germline V gene sequence: CDR1 KGHSH, CDR2 LQKENI. The CDR3 spans 14 residues.

The rearrangement links TRBV5-5 to TRBJ2-2; 8 bases map to TRBD1. The junction had 1 base not matched to a gene; V was cut back by 0 bases and J by 3 bases. Per germline, CDR1 SGHKS and CDR2 YYEKEE (reference sequence). This CDR3 region has 15 residues. The CDR3 region has the DNA TGTGCCAGCAGCTTGGTGACAGGGGACACCGGGGAGCTGTTTTTT. This codes for CASSLVTGDTGELFF.

The chain couples TRBV5-1 to TRBJ1-2, with 8 bases fitting TRBD1. CDR3 size: 15 residues. Trimming removed 0 bases from V and 4 bases from J; junction bases left unmatched: 5. CDR1 SGHRS and CDR2 YFSETQ come from the germline V gene. This CDR3 is CASSLGSGGAYGYTF. The CDR3 DNA is TGCGCCAGCAGCTTGGGTTCAGGGGGCGCCTATGGCTACACCTTC.

The chain links TRBV19 to TRBJ2-1, with 8 bases fitting TRBD2. The CDR3 sequence is 15 residues long. Germline V CDR1 and CDR2: LNHDA, SQIVND (reference sequence). With V trimmed by 3 bases and J by 8 bases, 9 bases remained unmatched. CDR3 DNA sequence: TGTGCCAGTAGTATTCTCGGGGGGGGTATCCATGAGCAGTTCTTC. It encodes CASSILGGGIHEQFF.

J is TRBJ2-5 and V is TRBV4-2; TRBD1 is a possible D gene (8 bases). The CDR3 has 15 amino acids. In germline, CDR1 is LGHNA, CDR2 YNFKEQ. V was shortened by 4 bases and J by 5 bases, with 17 bases between the two germline ends. CDR3 DNA sequence: TGTGCCAGCAGCCGATCGACAGGGGAGGGGGAGACCCAGTACTTC. Translation gives CASSRSTGEGETQYF.

The gene calls are TRBV3-1 (or the pseudogene TRBV3-2) and TRBJ1-1; D is perhaps TRBD1 (5 bases). V was cut by 5 bases and J by 2 bases, with 21 bases left in between. The CDR3 runs 17 residues. CDR1 and CDR2 (germline): LGHDT, YNNKEL (reference sequence). The CDR3 reads CASSKGPRGSGNTEAFF. The CDR3 DNA reads TGTGCCAGCAGCAAAGGGCCCCGGGGGTCGGGTAACACTGAAGCTTTCTTT.

This chain joins TRBV7-9 and TRBJ2-1, with D possibly TRBD2 on 6 matching bases. CDR3 length: 16 amino acids. The germline V and J ends were trimmed by 5 bases and 9 bases, with 23 bases remaining between them. CDR1 is SEHNR and CDR2 is FQNEAQ in the germline V gene (reference sequence). The CDR3 DNA sequence: TGTGCCAGCAGCCTAAGGGGTGGCGGGGCGTTTAGTGAGCAGTTCTTC. Its translation is CASSLRGGGAFSEQFF.

The chain employs TRBV6-5 and TRBJ1-3; D gene ambiguous. Germline CDR1 and CDR2: MNHEY and SVGAGI. The V end was cut by 8 bases, the J end by 4 bases, with 18 bases between. This CDR3 region has 15 residues. The CDR3: CASPSGRGLGNTIYF. The CDR3 region has the DNA TGTGCCAGCCCATCCGGACGGGGTCTGGGAAACACCATATATTTT.

The rearrangement joins TRBV13 to TRBJ2-7, with 8 positions matching TRBD1. Germline assignment: CDR1 PRHDT and CDR2 FYEKMQ (reference sequence). With 4 bases clipped from V and 4 bases from J, the junction kept 6 bases outside the gene matches. CDR3 length: 14 residues. CDR3 in DNA: TGTGCCAGCAGCTGGCGGACAGGGAAGTACGAGCAGTACTTC. It specifies CASSWRTGKYEQYF. Variable domain in full (rest from reference TRBV13 and TRBJ2-7): AAGVIQSPRHLIKEKRETATLKCYPIPRHDTVYWYQQGPGQDPQFLISFYEKMQSDKGSIPDRFSAQQFSDYHSELNMSSLELGDSALYFCASSWRTGKYEQYFGPGTRLTVT.

The gene calls are TRBV30 and TRBJ1-1; D gene ambiguous. The length of the CDR3 is 13 residues. The ends were cut back, 5 bases at V and 0 bases at J, with 10 bases in the middle. CDR1 is GTSNPN, CDR2 SVGIG, per germline (reference sequence). CDR3 nucleotide sequence: TGTGCCTGGGGATCTAGCATGAACACTGAAGCTTTCTTT. Translating it yields CAWGSSMNTEAFF. Supplemented by reference TRBV30 and TRBJ1-1, the full variable domain reads SQTIHQWPATLVQPVGSPLSLECTVEGTSNPNLYWYRQAAGRGLQLLFYSVGIGQISSEVPQNLSASRPQDRQFILSSKKLLLSDSGFYLCAWGSSMNTEAFFGQGTRLTVV.

The rearrangement links TRBV12-3 or TRBV12-4 to TRBJ2-3; no firm D call. The ends were cut back, 3 bases at V and 5 bases at J, with 9 bases in the middle. CDR3 length: 13 residues. The chain's CDR3 is CASSLYLGDTQYF. In DNA form, the CDR3 reads TGTGCCAGCAGTTTGTATCTAGGAGATACGCAGTATTTT.

This chain joins TRBV5-4 and TRBJ1-2; D call uncertain. The CDR3 extends over 14 amino acids. Germline loops: CDR1 SGHNT, CDR2 YYREEE (reference sequence). Trimming pared 0 bases from V and 3 bases from J, leaving 9 bases between. CDR3 amino acids: CASSLELRDYGYTF. In DNA, the CDR3 is TGTGCCAGCAGCTTGGAGTTGCGGGACTATGGCTACACCTTC.

The genes are TRBV7-2 and TRBJ2-7, with TRBD1 matching 11 bases. The trim removed 5 bases at V and 2 bases at J, leaving 11 bases unmatched. CDR1 and CDR2 (germline): SGHTA, FQGNSA. This CDR3 has 17 residues. The CDR3 is CASSPHFGQGAAYEQYF. For the CDR3, the DNA is TGTGCCAGCAGCCCGCACTTCGGACAGGGGGCTGCCTACGAGCAGTACTTC.

The CDR3 DNA reads TGTGCCAGCAGCGTCACCAGGGCAACTGAAGCTTTCTTT. It specifies CASSVTRATEAFF. The chain uses TRBV9 and TRBJ1-1, with D possibly matching TRBD1 (5 bases). The CDR3 extends over 13 amino acids. Looked up from germline, CDR1 is SGDLS and CDR2 is YYNGEE. The ends were cut back, 2 bases at V and 5 bases at J, with 10 bases in the middle.

The chain combines TRBV18 with TRBJ2-1, with D tentatively TRBD2 (5 bases). The CDR3 length is 13 residues. Trimming shortened V by 0 bases and J by 9 bases, and 9 bases separated the two germline ends. The germline V gene has CDR1 KGHSH and CDR2 LQKENI. Written as DNA, the CDR3 is TGTGCCAGCTCACCACCAGGAGGAGGTGAGCAGTTCTTC. It specifies CASSPPGGGEQFF.

This chain connects TRBV19 to TRBJ1-5; 10 nucleotides agree with TRBD1. The CDR3 runs to 16 residues. V lost 7 bases to trimming and J lost 1 base; unmatched junction nucleotides: 7. Germline V gene data show CDR1 as LNHDA and CDR2 as SQIVND (reference sequence). The CDR3, as DNA: TGTGCCAGTACCAGACAGGGGGCTGCGAGCAATCAGCCCCAGCATTTT. Translated, it gives CASTRQGAASNQPQHF.

The CDR3 nucleotides are TGTGCCAGCAGCTTAGGACAGGGGGCATTCAATGAGCAGTTCTTC. It translates to CASSLGQGAFNEQFF. The chain combines TRBV7-9 with TRBJ2-1; the match to TRBD1 covers 10 bases. Germline CDR1 and CDR2: SEHNR and FQNEAQ (reference sequence). The CDR3 contains 15 residues. After removal of 1 base from V and 6 bases from J, the junction contained 3 bases not matched to a gene.

This chain joins TRBV12-3 or TRBV12-4 and TRBJ1-3; D not resolved. The CDR3 sequence is 12 residues long. The V and J ends lost 3 bases and 4 bases respectively, with 4 bases between them. This CDR3 reads CASSFSGNTIYF. The CDR3, as DNA: TGTGCCAGCAGTTTCTCGGGAAACACCATATATTTT.

The J gene is TRBJ1-2, the V gene TRBV5-1; tentative D call: TRBD1 (6 bases). Trimming stripped 3 bases from V and 5 bases from J, with 14 bases between. The germline V gene has CDR1 SGHRS and CDR2 YFSETQ. The CDR3 is 14 residues long. The CDR3 here is CASSSGQPQYGYTF. The CDR3 nucleotides read TGCGCCAGCAGCTCCGGACAGCCCCAGTATGGCTACACCTTC.

The chain links TRBV5-4 to TRBJ1-2; D perhaps matches TRBD1 (5 bases). The CDR3 contains 13 residues. Germline CDR1 and CDR2: SGHNT and YYREEE (reference sequence). V dropped 4 bases and J dropped 2 bases, with 9 bases sitting between them. The CDR3 DNA is TGTGCCAGCAGCGACAGTGTCAACTATGGCTACACCTTC. Its protein product is CASSDSVNYGYTF.

The chain combines TRBV5-1 with TRBJ2-5, with TRBD2 matching over 9 bases. The CDR3 has 14 residues. The junction had 6 bases not matched to a gene; V was cut back by 4 bases and J by 5 bases. CDR1 and CDR2 (germline): SGHRS, YFSETQ. In DNA form, the CDR3 reads TGCGCCAGCAGCACAGCGGGGGGCAGGGAGACCCAGTACTTC. It translates to CASSTAGGRETQYF.

The chain uses TRBV19 and TRBJ2-7; 10 positions match TRBD2. This CDR3 spans 16 amino acids. Germline V gene data show CDR1 as LNHDA and CDR2 as SQIVND (reference sequence). Trimming cost V 2 bases and J 5 bases; bases outside gene matches: 9. The CDR3 spells CASSILGPSGGHEQYF. CDR3 nucleotide sequence: TGTGCCAGTAGTATACTTGGCCCTAGCGGGGGCCACGAGCAGTACTTC.